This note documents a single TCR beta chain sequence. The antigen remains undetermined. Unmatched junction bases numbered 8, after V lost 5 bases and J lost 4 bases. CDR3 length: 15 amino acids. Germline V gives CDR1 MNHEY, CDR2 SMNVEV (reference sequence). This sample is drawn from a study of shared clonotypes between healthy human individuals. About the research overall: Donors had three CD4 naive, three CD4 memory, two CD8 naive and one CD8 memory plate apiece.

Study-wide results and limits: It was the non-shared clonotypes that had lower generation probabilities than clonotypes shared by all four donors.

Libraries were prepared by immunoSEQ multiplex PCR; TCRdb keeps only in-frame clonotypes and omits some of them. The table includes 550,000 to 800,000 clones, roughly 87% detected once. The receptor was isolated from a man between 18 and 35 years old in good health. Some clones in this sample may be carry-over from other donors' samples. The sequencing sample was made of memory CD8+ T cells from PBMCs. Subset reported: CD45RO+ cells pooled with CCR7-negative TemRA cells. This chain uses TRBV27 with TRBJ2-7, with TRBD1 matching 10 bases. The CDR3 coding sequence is TGTGCCAGCAGTGCACCGGGACAGGGGCGATACGAGCAGTACTTC. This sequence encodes CASSAPGQGRYEQYF.